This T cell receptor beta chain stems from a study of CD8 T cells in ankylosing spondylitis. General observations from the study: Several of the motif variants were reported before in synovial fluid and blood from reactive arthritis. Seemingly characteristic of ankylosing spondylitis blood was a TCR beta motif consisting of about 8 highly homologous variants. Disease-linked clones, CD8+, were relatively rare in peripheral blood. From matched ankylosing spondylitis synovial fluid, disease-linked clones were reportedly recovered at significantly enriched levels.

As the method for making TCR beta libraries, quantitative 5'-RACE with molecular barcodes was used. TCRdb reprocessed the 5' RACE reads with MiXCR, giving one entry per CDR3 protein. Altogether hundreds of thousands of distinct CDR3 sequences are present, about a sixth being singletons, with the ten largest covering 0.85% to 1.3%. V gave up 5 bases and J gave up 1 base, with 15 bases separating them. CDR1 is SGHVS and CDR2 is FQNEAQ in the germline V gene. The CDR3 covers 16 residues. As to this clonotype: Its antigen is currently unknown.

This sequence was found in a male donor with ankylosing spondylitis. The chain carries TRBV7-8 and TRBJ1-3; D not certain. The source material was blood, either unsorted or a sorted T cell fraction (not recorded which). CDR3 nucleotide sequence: TGTGCCAGCAGCACTAGTGGAGGGTATTCTGGAAACACCATATATTTT. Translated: CASSTSGGYSGNTIYF.